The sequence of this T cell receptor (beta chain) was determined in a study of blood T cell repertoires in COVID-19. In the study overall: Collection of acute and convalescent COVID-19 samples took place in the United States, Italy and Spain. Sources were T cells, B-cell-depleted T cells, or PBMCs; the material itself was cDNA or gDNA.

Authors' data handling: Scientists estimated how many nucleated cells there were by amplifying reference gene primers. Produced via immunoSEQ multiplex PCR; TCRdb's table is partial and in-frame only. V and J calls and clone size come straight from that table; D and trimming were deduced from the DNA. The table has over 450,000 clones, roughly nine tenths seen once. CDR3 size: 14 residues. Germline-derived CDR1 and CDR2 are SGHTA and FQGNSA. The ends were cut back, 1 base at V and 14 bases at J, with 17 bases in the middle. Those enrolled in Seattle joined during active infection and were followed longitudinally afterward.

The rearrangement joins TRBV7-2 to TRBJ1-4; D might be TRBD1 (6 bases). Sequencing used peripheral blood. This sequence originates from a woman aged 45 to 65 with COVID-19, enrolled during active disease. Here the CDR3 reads CASSLGPDSARLFF. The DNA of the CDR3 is TGTGCCAGCAGCTTAGGCCCGGACAGCGCGAGGCTGTTTTTT.